Included here is one T cell receptor (beta chain) sequence, with context. Authors' analysis steps: Researchers report that nucleated cell counts were estimated from reference gene primer amplification. The assay was immunoSEQ multiplex PCR, and TCRdb's table has in-frame clones only and misses some. V and J calls and clone size are those listed in that table; D and trimming were worked out from the DNA. The data show some 96,000 clones, just over 90% seen once. The data belong to a study of blood T cell repertoires in COVID-19. Across the study: T cells, B-cell-depleted T cells, or PBMCs provided the cDNA or gDNA that served as material.

CDR1 is SGHVS, CDR2 FNYEAQ, per germline. The CDR3 is made up of 17 amino acids. Deletions cut 5 bases from V and 2 bases from J, with 18 bases between. The TCR originated in a man aged 45 to 65 with active COVID-19. Source material: peripheral blood. This rearrangement joins TRBV7-6 to TRBJ2-2, with D possibly being TRBD2 (6 bases). This chain's CDR3 is CASSERGVGLNTGELFF. In DNA, the CDR3 is TGTGCCAGCAGCGAAAGGGGTGTGGGACTTAACACCGGGGAGCTGTTTTTT.